The clone carrying this T cell receptor (beta chain) ranks as medium-sized. The entry originates in a study of response to subunit inactivated influenza vaccine. Germline V gene sequence: CDR1 SQVTM, CDR2 ANQGSEA. This CDR3 region has 15 residues. V dropped 2 bases and J dropped 9; count of bases not matched to a gene: 9. TCRdb passed the RT-PCR reads through MiXCR, listing each CDR3 protein once. The data hold about 170,000 distinct CDR3 sequences, with 10% to 15% observed a single time. These data are also associated with another study on T cells expressing NK-cell markers. That source reports: It was by 5'RACE template switching with UMIs that TCR beta cDNA was made. The use of an anti-gamma-delta TCR antibody, which was added in several experiments, restricted sorting to T cells expressing alpha-beta TCR. The study found dominant NKG2C+ clonotypes at about 1.0-7.5% of CD8+ T cells in about six donors. For several donors, these clonotypes were likewise the leading ones in the CD3+CD56-NKG2C+ fraction.

The receptor's source is a man aged 50-59 years who received an inactivated influenza vaccine. The chain has TRBV29-1 and TRBJ2-1; 11 bases match TRBD2. This specimen consisted of CD8+ T cells sorted from PBMCs, obtained about 13 days after vaccination. The CDR3 region is CSVEMRLAGQAEQFF. The CDR3 region has the DNA TGCAGCGTTGAAATGCGACTAGCGGGACAGGCTGAGCAGTTCTTC.